The next 24 T cell receptor beta chains were all read from a single sample in a study of shared clonotypes between healthy human individuals. The repertoire was sequenced with immunoSEQ multiplex PCR; TCRdb's copy has only in-frame clones and lacks some. The profile covers millions of clones, with approximately 95% appearing a single time and around 0.13% taken by the ten largest. The sequenced sample was naive CD4+ T cells sorted from blood. Specified subset: CD45RA+ positively selected. The receptors stem from a man aged 18 to 29 in good health.

The chain joins TRBV30 to TRBJ1-1; 10 nucleotides agree with TRBD1. The V segment lost 2 bases and the J segment 2 bases; nucleotides outside the gene matches: 8. The CDR3 covers 16 residues. The germline CDR1 and CDR2 sequences are GTSNPN and SVGIG (reference sequence). This CDR3 is CAWSRTGGKSNTEAFF. CDR3 DNA sequence: TGTGCCTGGAGTAGGACAGGGGGGAAAAGCAACACTGAAGCTTTCTTT.

Regarding this clone: Different DNA sequences within this sample yield the same CDR3. This sequence joins TRBV7-2 and TRBJ2-7, with D possibly called TRBD1 or TRBD2 (5 bases each). This CDR3 is built from 13 residues. CDR1 is SGHTA, CDR2 FQGNSA, per germline. Between the trimmed V and J ends, which lost 5 bases and 2 bases, there was a span of 10 bases. The CDR3 loop is CASSLVGAYEQYF. The CDR3 DNA sequence: TGTGCCAGCAGCCTCGTGGGGGCCTACGAGCAGTACTTC.

V usage is TRBV9 and J usage is TRBJ2-3; 8 nucleotides match TRBD1. V shed 1 base, J shed 3 bases, and the junction held 4 bases outside the gene matches. The germline V gene has CDR1 SGDLS and CDR2 YYNGEE. The CDR3 totals 15 residues. The CDR3 region is CASSVKGQGTDTQYF. The CDR3 bases are TGTGCCAGCAGCGTAAAAGGACAGGGAACAGATACGCAGTATTTT.

This clone has just a few counts. At the DNA level, this CDR3 is encoded by other sequences in the same sample as well. The chain recombines TRBV7-2 with TRBJ2-3; D is perhaps TRBD1 (5 bases). From germline, CDR1 is SGHTA and CDR2 FQGNSA. The CDR3 has 13 residues. The V end was cut by 2 bases, the J end by 4 bases, with 7 bases between. The CDR3 bases are TGTGCCAGCAGCTTACAGGGCCCAGATACGCAGTATTTT. Amino acids: CASSLQGPDTQYF.

This chain uses TRBV28 with TRBJ1-2; a possible D gene is TRBD1 (6 bases). The CDR3 is 16 residues long. The V end was cut by 5 bases, the J end by 0 bases, with 16 bases between. CDR1 and CDR2 (germline): MDHEN, SYDVKM. The CDR3: CASSAPGQNSNYGYTF. The CDR3 region has the DNA TGTGCCAGCAGTGCTCCGGGACAAAATTCTAACTATGGCTACACCTTC.

Worth noting for this clone: Within the sample, other DNA sequences also encode this same CDR3. The chain joins TRBV6-5 to TRBJ1-5; 8 bases map to TRBD1. V trimming: 2 bases; J trimming: 7 bases; junction bases outside the gene matches: 4. The CDR3 spans 14 residues. Germline CDR1 MNHEY, CDR2 SVGAGI. The DNA of the CDR3 is TGTGCCAGCAGTTACAGCTCAGGGGGCCAGCCCCAGCATTTT. It yields the protein CASSYSSGGQPQHF.

This clone appeared a single time. This sequence joins TRBV7-8 and TRBJ1-5; 7 bases match TRBD1. This CDR3 comprises 14 residues. Trimming at V came to 2 bases and at J to 7 bases, leaving 5 bases not matched to a gene. Germline CDR1 and CDR2: SGHVS and FQNEAQ. The CDR3 spells CASSLYQGVQPQHF. The CDR3 DNA reads TGTGCCAGCAGCTTATATCAGGGGGTCCAGCCCCAGCATTTT.

This clone was detected only once. The chain joins TRBV15 to TRBJ2-7; 10 nucleotides align to TRBD2. The J segment lost 0 bases and the V segment lost 2 bases, leaving 7 bases of the junction unmatched. CDR1 and CDR2 from the germline V gene are LNHNV and YYDKDF (reference sequence). The CDR3 length is 17 residues. The CDR3 is CATSRFRASGSSYEQYF. CDR3 DNA: TGTGCCACCAGCAGATTCCGTGCTAGCGGGAGCTCCTACGAGCAGTACTTC.

This chain joins TRBV27 and TRBJ1-5; D remains ambiguous. CDR3 length: 15 residues. V lost 6 bases and J 0 bases, leaving 12 bases between the germline ends. Germline V lookup: CDR1 MNHEY, CDR2 SMNVEV (reference sequence). The CDR3 protein is CASRRDINSNQPQHF. The CDR3 DNA follows: TGTGCCAGCAGGAGAGACATTAATAGCAATCAGCCCCAGCATTTT.

The gene calls are TRBV4-1 and TRBJ2-5, with 9 positions matching TRBD2. Trimming at V came to 0 bases and at J to 1 base, leaving 6 bases not matched to a gene. The CDR3 is made up of 17 amino acids. Germline CDR1 reads MGHRA; CDR2 reads YSYEKL. DNA of the CDR3: TGCGCCAGCAGCCAAGATAAGGCTAGCGGGGTCCAAGAGACCCAGTACTTC. Translation: CASSQDKASGVQETQYF.

The chain uses TRBV18 and TRBJ2-4; TRBD1 agrees at 7 bases. The CDR3 has 18 amino acids. Germline CDR1 reads KGHSH; CDR2 reads LQKENI. V shed 4 bases and J 0 bases; nucleotides not matched to a gene: 12. DNA for the CDR3: TGTGCCAGCTCACGCGCACTGGACAGGTCCCTAGCCAAAAACATTCAGTACTTC. Protein sequence: CASSRALDRSLAKNIQYF.

This clone came up a few times. The chain joins TRBV19 to TRBJ1-6; possibly TRBD1 for D (6 bases). CDR1 is LNHDA and CDR2 is SQIVND in the germline V gene (reference sequence). CDR3 length: 15 amino acids. V lost 5 bases and J lost 4, with 12 bases in between. The CDR3 nucleotides read TGTGCCAGTAGTGACGCTACAGGGTATAATTCACCCCTCCACTTT. As protein: CASSDATGYNSPLHF.

The gene calls are TRBV30 and TRBJ1-2; 8 bases map to TRBD1. The CDR3 covers 13 residues. The V segment lost 1 base and the J segment 8 bases; nucleotides outside the gene matches: 6. Germline V gene data show CDR1 as GTSNPN and CDR2 as SVGIG (reference sequence). DNA of the CDR3: TGTGCCTGGAGTGCGGACAGGGTAAAAGGCTACACCTTC. This codes for CAWSADRVKGYTF.

V usage is TRBV2 and J usage is TRBJ2-7; 8 nucleotides align to TRBD1. This CDR3 has 14 residues. Germline V gene sequence: CDR1 SNHLY, CDR2 FYNNEI. With 8 bases clipped from V and 7 bases from J, the junction kept 13 bases outside the gene matches. For the CDR3, the DNA is TGTGCCAGCCGAAGGGACAGGAGAATTACGGAGCAGTACTTC. It yields the protein CASRRDRRITEQYF.

This chain links TRBV11-3 with TRBJ2-5; 11 nucleotides line up with TRBD2. CDR3 length equals 14 residues. The trim removed 1 base at V and 5 bases at J, leaving 0 bases unmatched. The germline CDR1 and CDR2 sequences are SGHNT and YENEEA. The CDR3 DNA follows: TGTGCCAGCAGCTTAGGACTAGCGGGGGAGACCCAGTACTTC. It translates to CASSLGLAGETQYF.

In nucleotides, the CDR3 is TGTGCCAGCAGTGACTTCGGGACGGTTGGGGTCGATGAGCAGTTCTTC. The encoded protein is CASSDFGTVGVDEQFF. The chain combines TRBV6-4 with TRBJ2-1, with D perhaps given as TRBD1 or TRBD2 (5 bases each). From germline, CDR1 is MRHNA and CDR2 SNTAGT. The CDR3 is 16 residues long. Trimming left V 1 base short and J 8 bases short, with 18 bases between.

A note on this clone: A single base separates this from a much larger clone, so it may be a read error. The chain employs TRBV10-3 and TRBJ1-1, with a weak D call TRBD1 (6 bases). Germline CDR1 and CDR2: ENHRY and SYGVKD. CDR3 length: 14 amino acids. The DNA for the CDR3 is TGTACCATCAGCGAGACAGGACTGAACACTGAAGCTTTCTTT. This translates into CTISETGLNTEAFF.

The rearrangement uses TRBV30 and TRBJ1-2, with no clear D. V lost 0 bases and J 6 bases, leaving 17 bases between the germline ends. The germline CDR1 and CDR2 sequences are GTSNPN and SVGIG (reference sequence). The CDR3 runs 15 residues. CDR3 sequence reads: CAWSVGISTPHGYTF. The CDR3 region has the DNA TGTGCCTGGAGTGTAGGGATCTCGACCCCCCATGGCTACACCTTC.

This clone was found a few times. The CDR3 DNA reads as TGTGCCAGCTCCGGGACAGGGGTCGGTCTCACCGGGGAGCTGTTTTTT. This encodes CASSGTGVGLTGELFF. This chain connects TRBV2 to TRBJ2-2, with 10 bases lining up with TRBD1. Germline V lookup: CDR1 SNHLY, CDR2 FYNNEI. After removal of 8 bases from V and 4 bases from J, the junction contained 10 bases not matched to a gene. The CDR3 extends over 16 amino acids.

The chain employs TRBV28 and TRBJ2-7, with 8 positions matching TRBD1. Germline CDR1 is MDHEN and CDR2 is SYDVKM. Trimming cost V 6 bases and J 3 bases; bases outside gene matches: 7. The CDR3 contains 14 residues. This CDR3 is CASSIGQGIYEQYF. The CDR3, as DNA: TGTGCCAGCAGCATTGGACAGGGTATCTACGAGCAGTACTTC.

Details on this clone: Other DNA sequences in the sample encode the same CDR3. The chain links TRBV11-3 to TRBJ2-7; D ambiguous. The germline V and J ends were trimmed by 3 bases and 1 base, with 7 bases remaining between them. This CDR3 contains 13 residues. The germline V gene has CDR1 SGHNT and CDR2 YENEEA. In DNA form, the CDR3 reads TGTGCCAGCAGCTTGGACGGTTCCTACGAGCAGTACTTC. Protein sequence: CASSLDGSYEQYF.

The chain links TRBV5-1 to TRBJ1-1; D ambiguous. Germline V gene data show CDR1 as SGHRS and CDR2 as YFSETQ. This CDR3 region has 14 residues. Trimming removed 5 bases from V and 1 base from J, with 12 bases in between. The CDR3 bases are TGCGCCAGCAGTCTCGGGGTCAGGAACACTGAAGCTTTCTTT. Its protein product is CASSLGVRNTEAFF.

Only one count was recorded for this clone. This chain connects TRBV6-1 to TRBJ1-6; possibly TRBD1 for D (6 bases). V was trimmed by 3 bases and J by 6 bases, leaving 12 bases between them. Germline CDR1 MNHNS, CDR2 SASEGT. This CDR3 has 15 residues. CDR3 sequence reads: CASSEGAPRNSPLHF. The CDR3 region has the DNA TGTGCCAGCAGTGAGGGGGCGCCGCGTAATTCACCCCTCCACTTT.

This chain joins TRBV27 and TRBJ2-5; TRBD2 might be the D (5 bases). The germline V gene encodes CDR1 MNHEY and CDR2 SMNVEV (reference sequence). The ends were cut back, 6 bases at V and 2 bases at J, with 10 bases in the middle. The CDR3 has 13 amino acids. The CDR3 DNA reads as TGTGCCAGCAGGCTACTAGGACAAGAGACCCAGTACTTC. Translating gives CASRLLGQETQYF.